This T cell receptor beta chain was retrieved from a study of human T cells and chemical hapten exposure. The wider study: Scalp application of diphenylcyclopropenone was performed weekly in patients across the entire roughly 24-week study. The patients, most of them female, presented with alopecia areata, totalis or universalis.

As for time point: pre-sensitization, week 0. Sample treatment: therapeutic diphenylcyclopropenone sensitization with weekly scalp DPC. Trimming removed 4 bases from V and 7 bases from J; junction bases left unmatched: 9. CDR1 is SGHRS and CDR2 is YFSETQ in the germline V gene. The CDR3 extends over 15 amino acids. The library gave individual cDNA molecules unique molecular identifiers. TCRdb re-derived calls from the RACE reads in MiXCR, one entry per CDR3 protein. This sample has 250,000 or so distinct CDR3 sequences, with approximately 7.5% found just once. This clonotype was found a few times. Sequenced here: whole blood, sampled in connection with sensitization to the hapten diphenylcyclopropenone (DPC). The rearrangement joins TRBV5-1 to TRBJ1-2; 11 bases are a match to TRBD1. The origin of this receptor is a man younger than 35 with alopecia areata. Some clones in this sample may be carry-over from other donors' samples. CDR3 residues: CASSLTGTGGLGYTF. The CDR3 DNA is TGCGCCAGCAGCCTTACCGGGACAGGGGGTCTTGGCTACACCTTC.